This T cell receptor beta chain was sequenced for a study of CD8 T cells in Susac syndrome. CDR3 length: 14 amino acids. Trimming at V came to 7 bases and at J to 2 bases, leaving 5 bases not matched to a gene. Random hexamers were used to reverse transcribe 0.5 to 1 ug of RNA. The TCR beta CDR3 was amplified by immunoSEQ multiplex PCR across 54 Vbeta, 13 Jbeta. One entry per CDR3 protein results from TCRdb running MiXCR on the immunoSEQ multiplex PCR reads. Of around 180,000 distinct CDR3 sequences listed, under 95% are singletons. The sequenced target, TCR beta, came from blood CD8+ and CD4+ T cells. Diagnostic criteria defined recently for definite or probable disease were met by the Susac syndrome patients.

Sequenced sample: CD4+ T cells from PBMCs. The TCR originated in a human donor with Susac syndrome. This sequence joins TRBV12-3 or TRBV12-4 and TRBJ1-1; 9 positions agree with TRBD1. Here the CDR3 DNA reads TGTGCCAGCAAAAAGGGACAGGGTAACACTGAAGCTTTCTTT. Protein sequence: CASKKGQGNTEAFF.